Below are 24 T cell receptor beta chains sequenced from a single sample in a study of blood T cell repertoires in COVID-19. Sequencing used immunoSEQ multiplex PCR; TCRdb keeps in-frame clones, though not all of them. Here the sample spans about 100,000 clones, about 85% being singletons. Sequencing input: peripheral blood. These receptors came from a human donor in a cohort sampled during active COVID-19.

The genes are TRBV5-5 and TRBJ1-4; 9 bases agree with TRBD1. V was clipped by 0 bases and J by 11 bases; unmatched bases: 2. Germline lookup yields CDR1 SGHKS and CDR2 YYEKEE (reference sequence). There are 13 residues in the CDR3. The DNA of the CDR3 is TGTGCCAGCAGCTTGGGGACAGGGGAGAAACTGTTTTTT. It translates to CASSLGTGEKLFF.

In this sample, this clone turned up once. The V call is TRBV29-1, the J call TRBJ1-2; D ambiguous. The CDR3 length is 13 residues. V lost 7 bases to trimming and J lost 8 bases, with 20 bases between them. CDR1 and CDR2 from the germline V gene are SQVTM and ANQGSEA. The CDR3 protein is CSGTNEAALGYTF. The CDR3 bases are TGCAGCGGCACGAACGAGGCTGCTCTCGGCTACACCTTC.

This clone has only a few counts. The genes are TRBV3-1 (or the pseudogene TRBV3-2) and TRBJ2-3; 12 bases are a match to TRBD2. CDR1 and CDR2 from the germline V gene are LGHDT and YNNKEL (reference sequence). The CDR3 runs 18 residues. V lost 2 bases and J lost 1; bases outside the gene matches: 7. The CDR3 loop is CASSQHGTSGPGTDTQYF. The DNA of the CDR3 is TGTGCCAGCAGCCAACACGGGACTAGCGGGCCAGGCACAGATACGCAGTATTTT.

The chain joins TRBV18 to TRBJ2-1, with a weak D call TRBD1 (6 bases). Looked up from germline, CDR1 is KGHSH and CDR2 is LQKENI. This CDR3 contains 15 residues. V was cut by 2 bases and J by 7 bases, with 15 bases left in between. In DNA, the CDR3 is TGTGCCAGCTCACCAATAACGGGTACAGGGAATGAGCAGTTCTTC. Encoded protein: CASSPITGTGNEQFF.

The rearrangement uses TRBV6-5 and TRBJ2-7, with D perhaps TRBD1 (7 bases). The CDR3 is 14 amino acids. Germline V gene sequence: CDR1 MNHEY, CDR2 SVGAGI. Trimming took 8 bases from V and 7 from J, leaving 21 bases between them. The CDR3 spells CASSGDSATPEQYF. CDR3 nucleotide sequence: TGTGCCAGCTCGGGGGACAGCGCTACTCCTGAGCAGTACTTC.

The CDR3 region is CASSLVSGGLNTGELFF. DNA of the CDR3: TGTGCCAGCAGCCTCGTAAGTGGGGGCCTGAACACCGGGGAGCTGTTTTTT. The chain carries TRBV3-1 (or the pseudogene TRBV3-2) and TRBJ2-2, with TRBD1 as a possible D gene (6 bases). The CDR3 loop spans 17 amino acids. The germline CDR1 and CDR2 sequences are LGHDT and YNNKEL (reference sequence). Between the trimmed V and J ends, which lost 4 bases and 1 base, there was a span of 16 bases.

The chain couples TRBV29-1 to TRBJ1-1, with 10 nucleotides matching TRBD1. V lost 8 bases to trimming and J lost 7 bases; unmatched junction nucleotides: 13. Germline values: CDR1 SQVTM, CDR2 ANQGSEA. This CDR3 is built from 14 residues. The CDR3 sequence is CSSSTGGGSLEAFF. In DNA, the CDR3 is TGCAGCTCTTCGACAGGGGGCGGATCTCTTGAAGCTTTCTTT.

The chain links TRBV28 to TRBJ1-5; tentative D call: TRBD1 (5 bases). Germline V lookup: CDR1 MDHEN, CDR2 SYDVKM. This CDR3 is built from 16 residues. V was clipped by 2 bases and J by 2 bases, with 13 bases between them. The CDR3 DNA is TGTGCCAGCAGTTTAATAAGGGGTCTTGGCAATCAGCCCCAGCATTTT. This sequence encodes CASSLIRGLGNQPQHF.

The gene calls are TRBV5-4 and TRBJ1-1; D is ambiguous. Germline CDR1 reads SGHNT; CDR2 reads YYREEE (reference sequence). This CDR3 comprises 14 residues. V lost 2 bases and J 1 base, leaving 9 bases between the germline ends. The CDR3 nucleotides read TGTGCCAGCAGCTTACAATCCCAGAACACTGAAGCTTTCTTT. Protein: CASSLQSQNTEAFF.

V gene TRBV10-3 combines with J gene TRBJ2-3; a weak D match, TRBD2 (5 bases). This CDR3 contains 14 residues. The V gene's germline CDR1 is ENHRY and CDR2 SYGVKD. With 0 bases removed from V and 6 bases from J, the gap between germline ends came to 10 bases. CDR3 in DNA: TGTGCCATCAGTGAGTCCCGGGAATCGGATACGCAGTATTTT. It yields the protein CAISESRESDTQYF.

This chain connects TRBV7-2 to TRBJ2-5; D unclear. In germline, CDR1 is SGHTA, CDR2 FQGNSA. V was trimmed by 2 bases and J by 10 bases, leaving 14 bases between them. The CDR3 sequence is 13 residues long. The CDR3 region is CASSLTGTRGQYF. Here the CDR3 DNA reads TGTGCCAGCAGCTTAACCGGAACGAGAGGCCAGTACTTC.

This chain connects TRBV6-5 to TRBJ2-7; D unclear. Germline values: CDR1 MNHEY, CDR2 SVGAGI. Trimming cost V 6 bases and J 2 bases, with 5 bases left between them. The CDR3 sequence is 11 residues long. For the CDR3, the DNA is TGTGCCAGCAGCGCAGCCTACGAGCAGTACTTC. It translates to CASSAAYEQYF.

This clone has a handful of counts. V gene TRBV28 combines with J gene TRBJ1-5, with 7 bases matching TRBD1. J was trimmed by 5 bases and V by 3 bases; bases with no gene match: 7. Per germline, CDR1 MDHEN and CDR2 SYDVKM. CDR3 length: 15 amino acids. CDR3 protein: CASSFGDRGHQPQHF. The CDR3 coding sequence is TGTGCCAGCAGTTTTGGGGACAGAGGGCATCAGCCCCAGCATTTT.

The chain links TRBV5-1 to TRBJ2-1; maybe TRBD2 (6 bases). The V end lost 0 bases, the J end lost 6 bases, and 13 bases lay between the germline ends. The CDR3 consists of 15 residues. Germline V gene sequence: CDR1 SGHRS, CDR2 YFSETQ. The CDR3 sequence is CASSLVATGVNEQFF. The CDR3 bases are TGCGCCAGCAGCTTGGTCGCCACGGGGGTCAATGAGCAGTTCTTC.

This clone was seen ten or more times. This chain joins TRBV11-2 and TRBJ2-7; 8 bases line up with TRBD2. The CDR3 covers 13 residues. The germline V gene encodes CDR1 SGHAT and CDR2 FQNNGV. V was pared by 5 bases and J by 9 bases, with 9 bases of the junction left unmatched. The CDR3 sequence: CASSETSVSAQYF. In nucleotides, the CDR3 is TGTGCCAGCAGCGAGACTAGCGTCTCAGCGCAGTACTTC.

The chain couples TRBV7-2 to TRBJ2-7; possibly TRBD1 for D (6 bases). Germline V CDR1 and CDR2: SGHTA, FQGNSA. The CDR3 has 15 amino acids. The V end was cut by 3 bases, the J end by 2 bases, with 14 bases between. CDR3 bases: TGTGCCAGCAGCTTTAGTGGGGGCAGGACCTACGAGCAGTACTTC. It is translated as CASSFSGGRTYEQYF.

The CDR3 DNA follows: TGTGCCAGCAGCCAGGACACCCTGGGCGCTGGCTACACCTTC. It is translated as CASSQDTLGAGYTF. The gene calls are TRBV2 and TRBJ1-2; D possibly corresponds to TRBD1 (5 bases). V lost 6 bases and J 7 bases, leaving 18 bases between the germline ends. CDR3 length equals 14 residues. CDR1 is SNHLY, CDR2 FYNNEI, per germline.

The chain uses TRBV28 and TRBJ1-6, with D uncertain. The CDR3 covers 15 residues. Trimming left V 2 bases short and J 5 bases short, with 10 bases between. CDR1 and CDR2 from the germline V gene are MDHEN and SYDVKM. Here the CDR3 reads CASSLKGGNNSPLHF. The CDR3 nucleotides read TGTGCCAGCAGTTTAAAGGGAGGGAATAATTCACCCCTCCACTTT.

The chain uses TRBV7-8 and TRBJ2-1, with D possibly being TRBD2 (5 bases). The ends were cut back, 5 bases at V and 5 bases at J, with 13 bases in the middle. CDR3 size: 14 residues. The germline V gene encodes CDR1 SGHVS and CDR2 FQNEAQ. In DNA form, the CDR3 reads TGTGCCAGCAGCCCCCGGGGAGTTAACAATGAGCAGTTCTTC. Amino acids: CASSPRGVNNEQFF.

The V gene is TRBV9, the J gene TRBJ2-7; 11 nucleotides line up with TRBD2. CDR1 and CDR2 from the germline V gene are SGDLS and YYNGEE. V lost 4 bases to trimming and J lost 3 bases; unmatched junction nucleotides: 9. CDR3 length: 16 residues. CDR3 residues: CASSIASSGGFYEQYF. DNA for the CDR3: TGTGCCAGCAGCATCGCCTCTAGCGGGGGGTTCTACGAGCAGTACTTC.

The chain uses TRBV6-5 and TRBJ1-6, with 9 bases that match TRBD1. Germline CDR1 and CDR2: MNHEY and SVGAGI. The CDR3 is made up of 15 amino acids. Trimming took 4 bases from V and 6 from J; bases not matched to a gene: 4. CDR3 protein: CASSWTGDSNSPLHF. In DNA, the CDR3 is TGTGCCAGCAGTTGGACAGGGGACTCTAATTCACCCCTCCACTTT.

The J gene is TRBJ1-3, the V gene TRBV28; D is unresolved. The CDR3 has 17 residues. Between the trimmed V and J ends, which lost 6 bases and 4 bases, there was a span of 22 bases. Germline values: CDR1 MDHEN, CDR2 SYDVKM. The CDR3 spells CASSPHSPGFGGNTIYF. The CDR3 DNA sequence: TGTGCCAGCAGCCCTCATTCACCCGGGTTTGGAGGAAACACCATATATTTT.

This chain joins TRBV19 and TRBJ2-4; tentatively, D is TRBD2 (5 bases). Germline loops: CDR1 LNHDA, CDR2 SQIVND (reference sequence). The CDR3 consists of 16 residues. The germline V and J ends were trimmed by 0 bases and 9 bases, with 18 bases remaining between them. CDR3 residues: CASSIDLRASLGIQYF. The CDR3 DNA is TGTGCCAGTAGTATAGATCTACGGGCTAGCTTGGGCATTCAGTACTTC.

This chain uses TRBV3-1 (or the pseudogene TRBV3-2) with TRBJ2-7; TRBD1 matches at 9 bases. The CDR3 is 15 residues long. J lost 6 bases, V lost 4 bases, and 10 bases had no gene match. Germline V gene data show CDR1 as LGHDT and CDR2 as YNNKEL (reference sequence). The CDR3 is CASSLPGQGRSEQYF. CDR3 bases: TGTGCCAGCAGCCTACCGGGACAGGGACGCTCCGAGCAGTACTTC.